This T cell receptor beta chain was sequenced for a study of blood T cell repertoires in COVID-19. Study-level information: Italy, Spain and the United States were the sources of the convalescent and acute COVID-19 samples. T cells, B-cell-depleted T cells, or PBMCs provided the cDNA or gDNA that served as material.

Per the germline V gene, CDR1 is WNHNN and CDR2 is SYGVQD (reference sequence). The CDR3 consists of 14 residues. V trimming: 3 bases; J trimming: 4 bases; junction bases outside the gene matches: 4. Authors' processing steps: Reference gene primer amplification yielded estimated nucleated cell counts. The assay was immunoSEQ multiplex PCR, and TCRdb's table has in-frame clones only and misses some. That table supplies the V and J calls and clone size; D and trimming were determined from the DNA. This sample has 130,000 or so clones, with around 88% found just once. The specimen was peripheral blood. This sequence joins TRBV10-1 and TRBJ1-1; TRBD1 agrees at 8 bases. The receptor's source is a woman between 45 and 60 years old who had recovered from COVID-19. CDR3 DNA sequence: TGCGCCAGCAGTGAACAGGGGGTGGGCACTGAAGCTTTCTTT. Translating gives CASSEQGVGTEAFF.